This T cell receptor (beta chain) comes out of a study of shared clonotypes between healthy human individuals (dated by TCRdb to 2020 to 2021). Background on the whole study: A couple of women and a few men aged 18 to 49 years were included in the cohort. Leukapheresis yielded between about 0.94 and 9.5 billion PBMCs per donor. Per donor, three plates each were used for CD4 naive and CD4 memory, two for CD8 naive, and one for CD8 memory. To estimate repertoire size and how much clonotype sharing occurs between individuals, the study deeply sequenced the blood TCR repertoires of about five healthy adults. To increase sequencing depth and limit assay-specific biases, different laboratories used diverse techniques to prepare libraries and sequence TCR repertoires.

CD8 naive samples were CD45RO-negative cells positively selected for CCR7, giving a CD45RA+CCR7+ population that excluded TemRA cells. The donors were healthy, HIV-negative adults with no recently reported acute infections or vaccinations. Every donor was a Caucasian adult living in Nashville, Tennessee, USA. Blood was collected by leukapheresis, and PBMCs were isolated by Ficoll-Histopaque density gradient centrifugation and then cryopreserved in liquid nitrogen vapor phase. Analytical flow cytometry was used to check the purity and quantity of every magnetically sorted T cell population. Each sorted fraction had its genomic DNA isolated and then quantified by UV absorbance on a Nanodrop 2000c. Study-wide findings and limitations: Even with the large sequencing depth, rarefaction of the sorted-subset datasets indicated that sequencing was incomplete. Only blood was sampled, and tissue TCR repertoires likely differ from those in blood. Compared with non-shared clonotypes, the clonotypes found in all four sorted-subset donors had higher generation probabilities. Because the study included a small number of donors, the genetic and exposure-history diversity represented was limited. Sharing across a few donors was observed for 5% to 6.5% of naive CD4, over 3% of naive CD8, roughly 2.4% of memory CD4, and roughly 0.4% of memory CD8 clonotypes. Pairwise subsampling indicated that sequencing depth was expected to affect the degree of clonotype sharing among donors. Naive subsets generally had larger estimated clonotype richness than memory subsets did.

Using the deep immunoSEQ assay, TCR CDR3 regions were amplified from genomic DNA by multiplex PCR. Extracted genomic DNA from each cell subset was distributed evenly across all wells of several immunoSEQ 96-well plates, and each plate was treated as a replicate. For sorted subsets, each replicate PCR was loaded with around 220 ng genomic DNA, equivalent to 30,000 or so T cell genomes. Purified libraries were measured with a Qubit 3.0 fluorometer, size-checked on a Bioanalyzer 2100, and measured again with the KAPA Library Quantification kit. A separate single-read 150-cycle Illumina NextSeq 550 flow cell was used to sequence each immunoSEQ 96-well plate. Concerning the study's data processing: The immunoSEQ output contained only junctional sequences without quality scores, so filtering could not match that applied to full-length reads. To assign V/J genes and CDR3, sequences were annotated against IMGT germline references using PyIR, a Python wrapper for IgBLAST v1.9. Reads with weak V/J assignments (E-value above 1e-6), missing CDR3, stop codons, out-of-frame junctions, or ambiguous translated residues were removed. V3J clonotypes were defined by identical inferred V gene, J gene, and CDR3 amino acid sequence. Percentage overlap between repertoires was computed as shared unique clonotypes divided by the size of the smaller repertoire. RTK rarefaction, the Chao1 estimator, and Recon v2.1 estimates of unobserved clonotypes were used to assess repertoire richness. OLGA was used to compute generation probabilities for all TCRbeta clonotypes that the gDNA method yielded from a few donors. Drawn from immuneACCESS, this table holds only the in-frame rearrangements with V and J called that TCRdb kept. Clones are partly lost; checked studies trace under half to an unresolved V gene and leave the rest unexplained. V and J calls and clone size are copied from that table; D and trimming were computed from the DNA. Here the sample has millions of clones; under 95% occur a single time. Together, the top ten hold roughly 1.8% of the sample.

As regards this clone: Its antigen is still unknown. No per-base quality is available; no much larger clone lies one base away.

V loses 5 bases, J loses 4 bases, and the germline ends lie 18 bases apart. The germline V gene (reference sequence) specifies MNHEY as CDR1 and SMNVEV as CDR2. Spanning cysteine to phenylalanine, the CDR3 consists of 16 amino acids. Of all the DNA, just the CDR3 is kept, 48 bases in frame from base 1. The TCR sequence derives from a man between 18 and 29 years old in good health. Some clones in this sample may be carry-over from other donors' samples. The sequence links TRBV27 to TRBJ2-1; there is no confident call for the D gene. Sample: naive CD8+ T cells from PBMCs. According to the study, the label for this sample's cell subset or site signals: CD45RA+CCR7+. The CDR3 region: CASSPFLASLYNEQFF. At the DNA level, the sequence is TGTGCCAGCAGTCCCTTTTTGGCTTCGCTGTACAATGAGCAGTTCTTC.